These T cell receptor beta chains were read from a single sample in a study of response to subunit inactivated influenza vaccine. TCRdb re-called the RT-PCR reads with MiXCR, one entry per CDR3 protein. The data contain about 540,000 distinct CDR3 sequences, approximately 20% of them singletons. This sample also appeared in a second study, on T cells expressing NK-cell markers.

This specimen consisted of CD4+ T cells sorted from PBMCs, obtained about 12 days after vaccination. The receptors come from a man over 45 who received an inactivated influenza vaccine. The CDR3 runs from the conserved cysteine through the conserved F or W. A D gene is named only where the DNA matches it firmly. Expanded clones are given a class, and other clones once, few, many or no size at all.

D | J | V | length | size | DNA | CDR3
. | TRBJ1-1 | TRBV5-6 | 13 | . | TGTGCCAGCAGCCTAGGGCTCGGCGGCGAAGCTTTCTTT | CASSLGLGGEAFF
TRBD1 | TRBJ2-2 | TRBV7-2 | 15 | . | TGTGCCAGCAGAAGGGGGACAGGGCTTGGAGGGGAGCTGTTTTTT | CASRRGTGLGGELFF
. | TRBJ2-1 | TRBV3-1 | 13 | . | TGTGCCAGCAGCCTCGCCAGGGCTAATGAGCAGTTCTTC | CASSLARANEQFF
TRBD2 | TRBJ2-2 | TRBV4-2 | 16 | . | TGTGCCAGCAGCCAACAACTAGCGAAGAACACCGGGGAGCTGTTTTTT | CASSQQLAKNTGELFF
TRBD1 | TRBJ2-3 | TRBV6-1 | 13 | few | TGTGCCATCAACAGGGGCAGCACAGATACGCAGTATTTT | CAINRGSTDTQYF
. | TRBJ1-3 | TRBV10-3 | 14 | many | TGTGCCATCAGCCTTACGTACTCTGGAAACACCATATATTTT | CAISLTYSGNTIYF
. | TRBJ1-6 | TRBV20-1 | 18 | many | TGCAGTGCTAGATCAGACGGGGCCAGGAGAACTTATAATTCACCCCTCCACTTT | CSARSDGARRTYNSPLHF
. | TRBJ1-5 | TRBV12-3/TRBV12-4 | 15 | many | TGTGCCAGCAAACCCGACGAGGTCGACAATCAGCCCCAGCATTTT | CASKPDEVDNQPQHF
. | TRBJ1-2 | TRBV20-1 | 12 | many | TGCAGTGCTAGTACCCAATGGGATGGCTACACCTTC | CSASTQWDGYTF
. | TRBJ2-5 | TRBV28 | 12 | . | TGTGCCAGCAGTGAGTACCAAGAGACCCAGTACTTC | CASSEYQETQYF
. | TRBJ1-5 | TRBV7-2 | 16 | . | TGTGCCAGCAGCTTAGATTCCCAGTATAGCAATCAGCCCCAGCATTTT | CASSLDSQYSNQPQHF
TRBD1 | TRBJ2-7 | TRBV20-1 | 12 | . | TGCAGTGCCAGAAAGGGACAGTTCGAGCAGTACTTC | CSARKGQFEQYF
. | TRBJ1-4 | TRBV4-1 | 17 | . | TGCGCCAGCAGCCAATCACCGGGAGGCGCAACTAATGAAAAACTGTTTTTT | CASSQSPGGATNEKLFF
TRBD1 | TRBJ2-1 | TRBV18 | 15 | . | TGTGCCAGCTCACCGGGGACAGGAGGAATCAATGAGCAGTTCTTC | CASSPGTGGINEQFF
TRBD1 | TRBJ2-1 | TRBV5-1 | 16 | few | TGCGCCAGCAGCCCAGGTGGGACAGGGGGCGGAAATGAGCAGTTCTTC | CASSPGGTGGGNEQFF
TRBD2 | TRBJ2-1 | TRBV5-1 | 15 | . | TGCGCCAGCAGCGCCCAGGGGCTAGCGGGCAATGAGCAGTTCTTC | CASSAQGLAGNEQFF
TRBD2 | TRBJ2-7 | TRBV20-1 | 15 | few | TGCAGTGCCAACCAACCGGGGACTAGCGGGGACGAGCAGTACTTC | CSANQPGTSGDEQYF
. | TRBJ2-2 | TRBV2 | 13 | . | TGTGCCAGCAGAATGACAGCCACCGGGGAGCTGTTTTTT | CASRMTATGELFF
. | TRBJ2-1 | TRBV4-2 | 17 | few | TGTGCCAGCAGCCAAGAGATGGGGTCTGTGGGTGACAATGAGCAGTTCTTC | CASSQEMGSVGDNEQFF
. | TRBJ1-2 | TRBV7-9 | 14 | few | TGTGCCAGCAGCTTAGGACGGGACATCTATGGCTACACCTTC | CASSLGRDIYGYTF
. | TRBJ2-5 | TRBV6-2/TRBV6-3 | 13 | . | TGTGCCAGCAAGGGTAGGGACCGAGAGACCCAGTACTTC | CASKGRDRETQYF
. | TRBJ2-7 | TRBV6-2/TRBV6-3 | 16 | . | TGTGCCAGCAGTTCCCCGGACCCCATATATAACTACGAGCAGTACTTC | CASSSPDPIYNYEQYF